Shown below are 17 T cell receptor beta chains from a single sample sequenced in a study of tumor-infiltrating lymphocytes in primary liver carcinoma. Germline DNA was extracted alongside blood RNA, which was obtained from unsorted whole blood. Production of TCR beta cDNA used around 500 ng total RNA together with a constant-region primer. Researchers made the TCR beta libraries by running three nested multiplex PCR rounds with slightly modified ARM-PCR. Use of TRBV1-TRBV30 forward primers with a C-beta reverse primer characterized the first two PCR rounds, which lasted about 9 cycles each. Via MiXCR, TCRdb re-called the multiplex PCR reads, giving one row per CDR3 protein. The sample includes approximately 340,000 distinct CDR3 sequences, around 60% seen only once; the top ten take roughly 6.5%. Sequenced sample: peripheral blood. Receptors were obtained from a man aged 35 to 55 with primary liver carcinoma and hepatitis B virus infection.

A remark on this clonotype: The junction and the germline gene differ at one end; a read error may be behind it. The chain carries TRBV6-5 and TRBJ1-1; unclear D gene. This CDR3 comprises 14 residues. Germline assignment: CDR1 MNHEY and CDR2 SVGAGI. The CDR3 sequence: CASGYSVEDTEAFF. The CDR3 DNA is TGTGCCAGCGGTTACTCGGTTGAAGACACTGAAGCTTTCTTT.

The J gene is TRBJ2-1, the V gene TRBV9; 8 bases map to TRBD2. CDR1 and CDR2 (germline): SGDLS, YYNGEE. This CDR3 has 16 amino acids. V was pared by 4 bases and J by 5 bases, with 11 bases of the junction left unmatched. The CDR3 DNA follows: TGTGCCAGCAGCACCTTAAGCGGGAGCAAAAACAATGAGCAGTTCTTC. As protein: CASSTLSGSKNNEQFF.

The CDR3, as DNA: TGTGCCAGCAGCACAGGTGCGAGGGACTACGAGCAGTACTTC. Translation gives CASSTGARDYEQYF. The rearrangement links TRBV12-3 or TRBV12-4 to TRBJ2-7; D may correspond to TRBD1 or TRBD2 (5 bases each). The CDR3 length is 14 residues. V was cut by 6 bases and J by 3 bases, with 15 bases left in between.

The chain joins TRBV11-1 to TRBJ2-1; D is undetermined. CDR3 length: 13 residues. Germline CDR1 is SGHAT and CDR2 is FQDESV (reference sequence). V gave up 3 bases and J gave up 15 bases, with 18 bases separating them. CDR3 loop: CASSLSQADERFF. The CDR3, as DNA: TGTGCCAGCAGCTTGTCCCAGGCGGACGAACGGTTCTTC.

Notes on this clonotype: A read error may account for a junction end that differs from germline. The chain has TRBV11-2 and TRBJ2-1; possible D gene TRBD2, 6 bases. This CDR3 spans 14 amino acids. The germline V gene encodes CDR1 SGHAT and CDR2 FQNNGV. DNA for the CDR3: TGTGCCAGTAGCTCCTCCGGGGGTGGCAATGAGCAGTTCTTC. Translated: CASSSSGGGNEQFF.

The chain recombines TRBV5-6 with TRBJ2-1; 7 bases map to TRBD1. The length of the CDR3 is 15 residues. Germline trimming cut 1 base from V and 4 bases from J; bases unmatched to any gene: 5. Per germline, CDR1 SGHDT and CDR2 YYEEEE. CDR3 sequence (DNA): TGTGCCAGCAGCTTGAGAGGGGGCCGGTACAATGAGCAGTTCTTC. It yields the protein CASSLRGGRYNEQFF.

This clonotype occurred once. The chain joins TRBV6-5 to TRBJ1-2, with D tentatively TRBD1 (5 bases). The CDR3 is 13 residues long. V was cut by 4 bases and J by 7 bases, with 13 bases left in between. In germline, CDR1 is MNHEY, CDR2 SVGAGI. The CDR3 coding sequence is TGTGCCAGCAGTTCCGCCAGGGTGGTTGGCTACACCTTC. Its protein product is CASSSARVVGYTF.

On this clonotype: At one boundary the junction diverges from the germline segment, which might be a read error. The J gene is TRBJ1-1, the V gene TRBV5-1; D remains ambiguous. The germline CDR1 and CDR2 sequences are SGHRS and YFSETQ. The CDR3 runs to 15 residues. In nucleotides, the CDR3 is TGTGCCAGCAGCTTGCCCGGGTCCACGAACACTGAAGCTTTCTTT. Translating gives CASSLPGSTNTEAFF.

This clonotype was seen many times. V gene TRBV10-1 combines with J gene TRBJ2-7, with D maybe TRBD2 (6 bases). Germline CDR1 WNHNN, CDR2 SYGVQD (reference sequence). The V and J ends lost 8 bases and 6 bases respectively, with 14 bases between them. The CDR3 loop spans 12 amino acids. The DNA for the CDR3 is TGCGCCAGCTCATGGCCCGGGGGCGAGCAGTACTTC. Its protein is CASSWPGGEQYF.

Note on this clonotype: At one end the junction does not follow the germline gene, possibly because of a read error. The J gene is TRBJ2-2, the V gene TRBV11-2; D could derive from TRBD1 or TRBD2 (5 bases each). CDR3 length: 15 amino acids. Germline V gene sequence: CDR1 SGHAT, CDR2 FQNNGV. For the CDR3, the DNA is TGTGCCAGCAGCCGAAGCCAGGGCTACACCGGGGAACTGCTTTTT. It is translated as CASSRSQGYTGELLF. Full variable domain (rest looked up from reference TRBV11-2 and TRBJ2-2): EAGVAQSPRYKIIEKRQSVAFWCNPISGHATLYWYQQILGQGPKLLIQFQNNGVVDDSQLPKDRFSAERLKGVDSTLKIQPAKLEDSAVYLCASSRSQGYTGELLFGEGSRLTVL.

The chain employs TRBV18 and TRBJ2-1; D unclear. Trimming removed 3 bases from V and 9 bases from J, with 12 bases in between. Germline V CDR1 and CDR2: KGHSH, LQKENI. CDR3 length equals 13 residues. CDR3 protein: CASSPILSTEQFF. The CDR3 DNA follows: TGTGCCAGCTCACCGATCCTATCGACTGAGCAGTTCTTC.

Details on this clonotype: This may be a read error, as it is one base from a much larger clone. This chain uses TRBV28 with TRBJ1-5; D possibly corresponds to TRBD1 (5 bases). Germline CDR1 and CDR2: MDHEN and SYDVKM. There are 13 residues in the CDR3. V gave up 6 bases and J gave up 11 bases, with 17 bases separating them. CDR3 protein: CASRTLGGVAQHF. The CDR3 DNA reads TGTGCCAGCAGGACCCTTGGGGGGGTGGCCCAGCATTTT.

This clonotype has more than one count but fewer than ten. The CDR3 region has the DNA TGTGCCAGCAGAATTGGGAGGGGTGTAGACACTGAAGCTTTCTTT. Translating it yields CASRIGRGVDTEAFF. The chain couples TRBV28 to TRBJ1-1; D is perhaps TRBD1 (5 bases). Germline values: CDR1 MDHEN, CDR2 SYDVKM. The CDR3 spans 15 residues. Trimming cost V 6 bases and J 3 bases, with 17 bases left between them.

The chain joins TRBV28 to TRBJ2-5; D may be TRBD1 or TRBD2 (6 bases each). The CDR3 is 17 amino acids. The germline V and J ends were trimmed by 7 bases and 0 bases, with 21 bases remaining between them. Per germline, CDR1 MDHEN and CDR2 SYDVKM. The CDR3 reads CASTRGPDRDYQETQYF. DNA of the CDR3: TGTGCCAGCACTCGGGGGCCAGACAGAGACTACCAAGAGACCCAGTACTTC.

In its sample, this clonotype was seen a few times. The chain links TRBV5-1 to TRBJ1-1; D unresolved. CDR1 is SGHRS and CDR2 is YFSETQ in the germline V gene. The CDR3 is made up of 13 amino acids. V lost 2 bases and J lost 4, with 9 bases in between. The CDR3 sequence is CASSFGSGTEAFF. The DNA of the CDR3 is TGCGCCAGCAGCTTCGGGAGCGGCACTGAAGCTTTCTTT.

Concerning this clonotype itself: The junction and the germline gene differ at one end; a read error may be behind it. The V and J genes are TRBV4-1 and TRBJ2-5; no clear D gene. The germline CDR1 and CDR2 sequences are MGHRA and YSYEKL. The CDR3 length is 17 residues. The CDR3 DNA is TGCGTCAGCAGCCAAGATAGCCGAAATTACCCTCAAGAGACCCAGTACTTC. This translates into CVSSQDSRNYPQETQYF.

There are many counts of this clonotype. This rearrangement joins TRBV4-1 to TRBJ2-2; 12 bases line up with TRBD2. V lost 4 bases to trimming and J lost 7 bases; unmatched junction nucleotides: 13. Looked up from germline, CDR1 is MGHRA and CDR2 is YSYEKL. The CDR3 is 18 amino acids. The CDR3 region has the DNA TGCGCCAGCAGCCTCGGTGGGAGACTAGCGGGAGTCGACGGGGAGCTGTTTTTT. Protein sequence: CASSLGGRLAGVDGELFF.